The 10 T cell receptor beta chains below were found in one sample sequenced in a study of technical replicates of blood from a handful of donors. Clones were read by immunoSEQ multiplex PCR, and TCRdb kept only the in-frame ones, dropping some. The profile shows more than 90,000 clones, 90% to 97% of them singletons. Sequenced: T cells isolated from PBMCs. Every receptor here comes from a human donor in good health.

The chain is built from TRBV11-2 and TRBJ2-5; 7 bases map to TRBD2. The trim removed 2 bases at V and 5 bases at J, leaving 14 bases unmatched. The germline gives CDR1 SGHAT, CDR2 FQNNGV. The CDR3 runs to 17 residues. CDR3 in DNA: TGTGCCAGCAGCTTATTTCGGTCTAGCGGAATGAGCGAGACCCAGTACTTC. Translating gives CASSLFRSSGMSETQYF.

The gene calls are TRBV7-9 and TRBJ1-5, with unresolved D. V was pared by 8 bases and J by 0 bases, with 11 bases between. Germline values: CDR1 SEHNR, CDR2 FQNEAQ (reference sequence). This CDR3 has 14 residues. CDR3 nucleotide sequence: TGTGCCAGCGGTTGGAGCTATAGCAATCAGCCCCAGCATTTT. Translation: CASGWSYSNQPQHF.

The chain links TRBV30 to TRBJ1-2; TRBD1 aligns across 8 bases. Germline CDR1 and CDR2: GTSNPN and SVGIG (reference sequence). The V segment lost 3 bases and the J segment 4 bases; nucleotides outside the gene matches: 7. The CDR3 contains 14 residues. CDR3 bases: TGTGCCTGGAGACAACAGGGGGGGATCTATGGCTACACCTTC. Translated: CAWRQQGGIYGYTF.

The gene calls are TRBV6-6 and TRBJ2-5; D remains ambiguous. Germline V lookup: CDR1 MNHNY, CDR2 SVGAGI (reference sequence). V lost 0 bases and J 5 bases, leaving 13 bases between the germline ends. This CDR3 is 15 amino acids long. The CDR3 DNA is TGTGCCAGCAGTTACTCGAGCCTAGTATCGGAGACCCAGTACTTC. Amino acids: CASSYSSLVSETQYF.

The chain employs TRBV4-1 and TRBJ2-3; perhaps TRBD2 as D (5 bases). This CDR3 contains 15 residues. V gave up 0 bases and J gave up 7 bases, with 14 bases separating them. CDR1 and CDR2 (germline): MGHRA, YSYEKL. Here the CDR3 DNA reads TGCGCCAGCAGCCAAGAAATCCAGCAGCGGCATACGCAGTATTTT. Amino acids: CASSQEIQQRHTQYF.

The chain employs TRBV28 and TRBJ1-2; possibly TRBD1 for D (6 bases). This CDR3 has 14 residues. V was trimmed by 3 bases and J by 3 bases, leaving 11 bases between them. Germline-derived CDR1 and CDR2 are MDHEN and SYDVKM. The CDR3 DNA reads TGTGCCAGCAGTTTTCTCAGGGGAGACTATGGCTACACCTTC. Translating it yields CASSFLRGDYGYTF.

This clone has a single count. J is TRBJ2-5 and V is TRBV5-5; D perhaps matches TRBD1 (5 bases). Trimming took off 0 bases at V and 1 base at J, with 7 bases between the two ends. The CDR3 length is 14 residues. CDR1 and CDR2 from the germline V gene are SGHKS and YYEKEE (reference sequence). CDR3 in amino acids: CASSLGQLQETQYF. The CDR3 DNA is TGTGCCAGCAGCTTGGGACAGCTCCAAGAGACCCAGTACTTC.

CDR3 DNA sequence: TGCGCCAGTGCCCCAGTAGCTGGCTCCTACGAGCAGTACTTC. Translated: CASAPVAGSYEQYF. The V and J genes are TRBV5-1 and TRBJ2-7, with D unresolved. This CDR3 has 14 residues. The germline V gene has CDR1 SGHRS and CDR2 YFSETQ. V lost 8 bases and J lost 0, with 15 bases in between.

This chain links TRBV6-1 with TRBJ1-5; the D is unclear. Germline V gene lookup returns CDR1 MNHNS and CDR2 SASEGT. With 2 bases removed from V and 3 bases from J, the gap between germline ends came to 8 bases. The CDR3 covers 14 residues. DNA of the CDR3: TGTGCCAGCAGTGAACCCCAATTCAATCAGCCCCAGCATTTT. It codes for CASSEPQFNQPQHF.

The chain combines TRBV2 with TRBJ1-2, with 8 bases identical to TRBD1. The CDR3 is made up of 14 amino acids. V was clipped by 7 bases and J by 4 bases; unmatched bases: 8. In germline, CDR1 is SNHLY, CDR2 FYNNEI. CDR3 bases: TGTGCCAGCATCGGGACAGGAGGACGCTATGGCTACACCTTC. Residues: CASIGTGGRYGYTF.